This T cell receptor beta chain was sequenced during a study of CD8+ T cells in alopecia areata. Treatment in this sample: oral pan-JAK inhibitor, 5-10 mg twice daily. Peripheral blood and lesional scalp punch biopsies were taken from alopecia areata patients. Germline loops: CDR1 SGHTA, CDR2 FQGNSA. CDR3 length: 13 residues. The germline V and J ends were trimmed by 5 bases and 6 bases, with 8 bases remaining between them. Sequencing relied on a cDNA template that was reverse transcribed from extracted RNA. Here immunoSEQ multiplex PCR was the method, and the copy in TCRdb shows in-frame clones only, minus some. Of 180,000 or so clones in the sample, approximately 50% were seen once.

The receptor comes from a human donor with alopecia areata. The starting material was CD8+ T cells sorted from blood, obtained around week 54, from a patient treated with tofacitinib. The chain is built from TRBV7-2 and TRBJ2-6; D gene ambiguous. CDR3 in amino acids: CASSAISANVLTF. The CDR3 DNA reads TGTGCCAGCAGCGCAATATCGGCCAACGTCCTGACTTTC.